The rows below give T cell receptor beta chains drawn from one sample of a study of OX40 agonist ivuxolimab in advanced cancers. The table came from immunoSEQ multiplex PCR; TCRdb's copy has only in-frame clones and leaves some out. The top ten hold 0.6% to 0.7% of the sample, which has 75,000 to 90,000 clones, 80% to 95% seen once. Sequencing used CD4+ or CD8+ T cells sorted from blood, obtained in a trial of the OX40 agonist ivuxolimab. The receptors were gathered from an adult with an advanced solid tumor such as melanoma, head and neck, liver or kidney cancer. The conserved cysteine and the conserved F or W are not part of the CDR3 here.

v_gene,j_gene,CDR3aa
TRBV5-8,TRBJ1-4,ASSPGQGGEKLF
TRBV11-2,TRBJ2-3,ASSLEEDLPQY
TRBV18,TRBJ2-7,ASSTNGADQGGQY
TRBV5-1,TRBJ1-5,ASSAEPLGVLQPQH
TRBV5-8,TRBJ1-2,ASSLGGKGYT
TRBV6-5,TRBJ1-5,ASARGGNDQPQH
TRBV10-2,TRBJ2-5,ASFYQETQY
TRBV10-2,TRBJ2-1,ASSDRSYNEQF
TRBV30,TRBJ2-7,ATQVLASLRQY
TRBV7-3,TRBJ2-1,ASSLEGFGQGFDEQF
TRBV7-8,TRBJ2-1,ASSLEAPGSFYNEQF
TRBV18,TRBJ2-3,ASSPPGLAGITDTQY
TRBV18,TRBJ2-1,ASSPPGLAGGLNEQF
TRBV5-1,TRBJ1-6,ASSPTGPDSPLH
TRBV19,TRBJ1-2,ASSSGLEYGYT
TRBV2,TRBJ2-2,ASRLTGPGELF
TRBV19,TRBJ1-1,ASSITGTGRAEAF
TRBV9,TRBJ1-1,ASSPTGGSLNTEAF
TRBV27,TRBJ2-5,ASSLSPSGKQETQY
TRBV10-3,TRBJ1-3,AIRDRDRAGNTIY
TRBV18,TRBJ2-1,ASSKPGLASYEQF
TRBV19,TRBJ1-3,ASREDPRGNTIY
TRBV30,TRBJ1-6,AWRQVDNSPLH
TRBV4-2,TRBJ2-3,ASSQDRRDTQY
TRBV7-9,TRBJ2-1,ASSLAGKGWEVEQF
TRBV5-5,TRBJ2-2,ASSLIGGLSGELF
TRBV2,TRBJ2-7,ASSGGLGPYEQY
TRBV7-8,TRBJ2-1,ASSLGTLSSYNEQF
TRBV19,TRBJ2-7,ASSINAGALLGQY
TRBV11-2,TRBJ2-7,ASSGGSGYEQY
TRBV6-4,TRBJ1-5,ASIRGQGEQPQH
TRBV5-6,TRBJ2-3,ASSLEDTQY
TRBV7-2,TRBJ1-6,ASSTSSAPARSPLH
TRBV6-6,TRBJ1-3,ASSSSDRVGNTIY
TRBV11-2,-,ASSRAGALSYEQY
TRBV19,TRBJ1-1,ASNWTPNTEAF
TRBV19,TRBJ1-6,ASSIESSPLH
TRBV10-2,TRBJ1-2,ASSEQRLGGYT
TRBV5-4,TRBJ2-2,ATNTQNTGELF